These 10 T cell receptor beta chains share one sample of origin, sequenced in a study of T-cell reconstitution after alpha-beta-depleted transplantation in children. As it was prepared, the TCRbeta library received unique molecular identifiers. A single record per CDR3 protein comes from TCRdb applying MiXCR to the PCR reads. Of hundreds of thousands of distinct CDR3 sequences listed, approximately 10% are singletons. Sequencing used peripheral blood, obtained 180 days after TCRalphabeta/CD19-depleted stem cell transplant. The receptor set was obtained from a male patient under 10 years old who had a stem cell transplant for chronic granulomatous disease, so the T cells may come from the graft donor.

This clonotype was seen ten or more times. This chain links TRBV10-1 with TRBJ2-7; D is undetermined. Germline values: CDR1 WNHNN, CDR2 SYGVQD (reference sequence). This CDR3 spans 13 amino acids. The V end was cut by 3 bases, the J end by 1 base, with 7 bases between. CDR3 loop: CASSESVSYEQYF. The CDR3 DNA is TGCGCCAGCAGTGAATCTGTTTCCTACGAGCAGTACTTC.

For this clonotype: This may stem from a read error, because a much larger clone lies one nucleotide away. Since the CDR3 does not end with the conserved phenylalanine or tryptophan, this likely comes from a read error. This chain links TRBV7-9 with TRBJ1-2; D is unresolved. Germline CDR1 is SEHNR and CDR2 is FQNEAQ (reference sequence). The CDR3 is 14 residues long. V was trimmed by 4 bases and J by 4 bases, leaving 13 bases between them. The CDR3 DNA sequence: TGTGCCAGCAGCTCCCTCCGGGTGGGCTATGGCTACACCATC. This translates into CASSSLRVGYGYTI.

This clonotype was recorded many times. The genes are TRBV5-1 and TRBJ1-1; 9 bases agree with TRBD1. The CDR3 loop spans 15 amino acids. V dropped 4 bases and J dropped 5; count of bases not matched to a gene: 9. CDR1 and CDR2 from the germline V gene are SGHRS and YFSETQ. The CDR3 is CASSPRTGDWTEAFF. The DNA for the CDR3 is TGCGCCAGCAGCCCCCGGACAGGGGATTGGACTGAAGCTTTCTTT. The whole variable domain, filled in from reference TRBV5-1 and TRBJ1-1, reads KAGVTQTPRYLIKTRGQQVTLSCSPISGHRSVSWYQQTPGQGLQFLFEYFSETQRNKGNFPGRFSGRQFSNSRSEMNVSTLELGDSALYLCASSPRTGDWTEAFFGQGTRLTVV.

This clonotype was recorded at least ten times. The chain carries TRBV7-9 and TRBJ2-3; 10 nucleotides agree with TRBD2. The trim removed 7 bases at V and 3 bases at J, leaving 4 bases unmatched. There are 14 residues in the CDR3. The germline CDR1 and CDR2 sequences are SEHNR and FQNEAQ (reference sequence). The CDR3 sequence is CASISGRGTDTQYF. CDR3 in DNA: TGTGCCAGCATCAGCGGGAGGGGTACAGATACGCAGTATTTT.

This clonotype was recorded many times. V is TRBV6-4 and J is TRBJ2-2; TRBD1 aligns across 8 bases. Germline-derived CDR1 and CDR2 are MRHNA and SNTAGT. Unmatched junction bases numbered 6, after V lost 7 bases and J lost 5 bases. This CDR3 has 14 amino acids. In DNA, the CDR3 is TGTGCCAGCACACCAGGGGGCCCGACCGGGGAGCTGTTTTTT. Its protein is CASTPGGPTGELFF.

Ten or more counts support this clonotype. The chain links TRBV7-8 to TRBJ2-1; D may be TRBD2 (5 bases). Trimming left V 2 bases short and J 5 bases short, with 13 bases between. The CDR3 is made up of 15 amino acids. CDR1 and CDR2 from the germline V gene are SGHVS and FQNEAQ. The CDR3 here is CASSLSGLMHNEQFF. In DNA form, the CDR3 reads TGTGCCAGCAGCTTAAGTGGACTCATGCACAATGAGCAGTTCTTC.

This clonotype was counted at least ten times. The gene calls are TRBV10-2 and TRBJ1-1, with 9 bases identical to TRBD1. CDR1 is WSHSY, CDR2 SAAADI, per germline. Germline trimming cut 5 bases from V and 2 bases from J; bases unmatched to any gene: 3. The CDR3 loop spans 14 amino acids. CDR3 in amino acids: CASSRDRENTEAFF. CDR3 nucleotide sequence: TGCGCCAGCAGTAGGGACAGGGAAAACACTGAAGCTTTCTTT.

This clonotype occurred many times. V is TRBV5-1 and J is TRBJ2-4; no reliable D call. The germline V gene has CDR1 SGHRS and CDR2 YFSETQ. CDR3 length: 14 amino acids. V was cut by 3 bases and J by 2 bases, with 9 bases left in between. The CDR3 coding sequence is TGCGCCAGCAGCTCTTCTATCCCCAAAAACATTCAGTACTTC. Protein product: CASSSSIPKNIQYF.

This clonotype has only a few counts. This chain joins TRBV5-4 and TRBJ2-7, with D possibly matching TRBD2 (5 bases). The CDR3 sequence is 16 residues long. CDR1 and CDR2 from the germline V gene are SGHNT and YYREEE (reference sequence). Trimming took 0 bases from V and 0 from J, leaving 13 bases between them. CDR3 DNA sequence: TGTGCCAGCAGCTTGGGGTTTATAGGGAGCTCCTACGAGCAGTACTTC. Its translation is CASSLGFIGSSYEQYF. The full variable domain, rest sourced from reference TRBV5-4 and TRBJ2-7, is ETGVTQSPTHLIKTRGQQVTLRCSSQSGHNTVSWYQQALGQGPQFIFQYYREEENGRGNFPPRFSGLQFPNYSSELNVNALELDDSALYLCASSLGFIGSSYEQYFGPGTRLTVT.

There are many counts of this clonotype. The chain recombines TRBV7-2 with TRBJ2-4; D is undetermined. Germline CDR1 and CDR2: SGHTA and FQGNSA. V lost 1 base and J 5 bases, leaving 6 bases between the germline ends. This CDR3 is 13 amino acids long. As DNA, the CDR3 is TGTGCCAGCAGCTTAGGACAAGAAAACATTCAGTACTTC. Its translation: CASSLGQENIQYF.